Detailed here is one T cell receptor beta chain. What it recognizes is unknown. The CDR3 length is 15 residues. Germline CDR1 MNHNS, CDR2 SASEGT. Per sample, reverse transcription was split into eight reactions. For each CDR3 protein, TCRdb gives one entry from its re-call of the 5' RACE reads, without DNA. The sample holds approximately 330,000 distinct CDR3 sequences. The data are from a study of monozygotic twins with inflammatory bowel disease. Study observations and caveats: Limited statistical power may explain no repertoire similarity difference between concordant and discordant twins.

This sequence joins TRBV6-1 and TRBJ1-2; TCRdb's assignment of TRBD1 cannot be checked, as there is no DNA. The receptor comes from a human donor with ulcerative colitis or Crohn's disease, or a healthy co-twin of an affected twin (not recorded which). The specimen was blood. The CDR3 reads CASTGDSLSEAGYTF.